The source of this TCR beta chain is a study of blood T cell repertoires in COVID-19. Across the study: Material from acute and convalescent COVID-19 was sourced from the United States, Italy and Spain.

This CDR3 contains 15 residues. Looked up from germline, CDR1 is KGHSH and CDR2 is LQKENI. The ends were cut back, 3 bases at V and 1 base at J, with 12 bases in the middle. Regarding this clone: Other DNA variants within this sample encode the same CDR3.

Per the original data handling: Estimation of nucleated cell counts was performed using reference gene primer amplification. The protocol was immunoSEQ multiplex PCR, while the TCRdb copy is restricted to in-frame clones and leaves out a portion. From that table come the V and J calls and clone size; the DNA was used to work out D and trimming. The sample consists of some 490,000 clones, around 85% of them appearing once. The sample consisted of peripheral blood. This sequence was found in a human donor in a cohort sampled during active COVID-19. This sequence joins TRBV18 and TRBJ1-1; D gene ambiguous. The CDR3 region has the DNA TGTGCCAGCTCACCGGTTCGTCAGGAGAACACTGAAGCTTTCTTT. Protein sequence: CASSPVRQENTEAFF.